One and the same sample provided the 25 T cell receptor beta chains below, sequenced in a study of blood T cells in healthy people across ages. Using a J-beta primer mix together with a sample-barcoded 5' primer, a second PCR was run for roughly 7 to 12 cycles. Using its own MiXCR run on the 5' RACE reads, TCRdb lists one record per CDR3 protein. The sample includes 650,000 to 900,000 distinct CDR3 sequences, approximately 59% of them seen just once. The sequenced sample consisted of blood. The receptor set was obtained from a man aged 25 to 45 in good health.

The genes are TRBV12-3 or TRBV12-4 and TRBJ2-4; no clear D. The CDR3 sequence is 15 residues long. Between the trimmed V and J ends, which lost 2 bases and 1 base, there was a span of 9 bases. The CDR3 region has the DNA TGTGCCAGCAGTTTAATAGGTCTTGCCAAAAACATTCAGTACTTC. Translation gives CASSLIGLAKNIQYF.

The CDR3, as DNA: TGTGCCAGCAGTCTAGGGGCTAACGTTATCACAGATACGCAGTATTTT. It yields the protein CASSLGANVITDTQYF. The rearrangement links TRBV7-2 to TRBJ2-3, with D perhaps matching TRBD1 (5 bases). Looked up from germline, CDR1 is SGHTA and CDR2 is FQGNSA. V dropped 6 bases and J dropped 2 bases, with 18 bases sitting between them. This CDR3 comprises 16 residues.

The rearrangement uses TRBV28 and TRBJ2-5; 11 bases are shared with TRBD2. The J segment lost 3 bases and the V segment lost 1 base, leaving 7 bases of the junction unmatched. The CDR3 sequence is 17 residues long. Germline lookup yields CDR1 MDHEN and CDR2 SYDVKM. The CDR3 spells CASSLLGLAGPKETQYF. The CDR3 nucleotides are TGTGCCAGCAGTTTATTAGGACTAGCGGGCCCCAAAGAGACCCAGTACTTC.

This chain uses TRBV6-2 or TRBV6-3 with TRBJ2-7; 14 bases align to TRBD2. The J call may be mistaken, given a closer DNA end match to TRBJ2-5. Germline V gene sequence: CDR1 MNHEY, CDR2 SVGEGT. The CDR3 length is 16 residues. CDR3 in amino acids: CASSPGTSGGRETQYF. The CDR3 nucleotides are TGTGCCAGCAGTCCGGGGACTAGCGGGGGCAGGGAGACCCAGTACTTC.

The V call is TRBV7-2, the J call TRBJ2-7; TRBD1 or TRBD2 may be the D gene (5 bases each). The CDR3 consists of 14 residues. The germline V gene has CDR1 SGHTA and CDR2 FQGNSA. Trimming removed 5 bases from V and 0 bases from J, with 11 bases in between. CDR3 sequence: CASSRVGVSYEQYF. DNA for the CDR3: TGTGCCAGCAGCCGAGTGGGGGTCTCCTACGAGCAGTACTTC.

As DNA, the CDR3 is TGCAGAGTACCCAAGACAGGCACAAGAGGGTACGAGCAGTACTTC. Amino acid sequence: CRVPKTGTRGYEQYF. V is TRBV20-1 and J is TRBJ2-4, with a weak D call TRBD1 (6 bases). Matching the DNA end better, TRBJ2-7 makes the J call doubtful. The CDR3 spans 15 residues. Germline loops: CDR1 DFQATT, CDR2 SNEGSKA (reference sequence).

The rearrangement joins TRBV5-4 to TRBJ1-6, with no clear D. CDR1 SGHNT and CDR2 YYREEE come from the germline V gene (reference sequence). Trimming removed 3 bases at V and 7 bases at J, with 11 bases between. This CDR3 comprises 14 residues. CDR3 sequence: CASSSVLDNSPLHF. The CDR3 coding sequence is TGTGCCAGCAGCTCTGTCCTCGACAATTCACCCCTCCACTTT.

This clonotype was found a few times. The CDR3 DNA reads TGTGCCAGCAGCCAAGGATGGGACACTCCAACAGATACGCAGTATTTT. The encoded protein is CASSQGWDTPTDTQYF. The V and J genes are TRBV3-1 and TRBJ2-3, with D maybe TRBD1 (6 bases). This CDR3 comprises 16 residues. Germline CDR1 is LGHDT and CDR2 is YNNKEL (reference sequence). V was trimmed by 1 base and J by 3 bases, leaving 14 bases between them.

The J gene is TRBJ2-1, the V gene TRBV20-1; 10 bases fit TRBD1. CDR3 length: 14 residues. V lost 3 bases, J lost 9 bases, and 8 bases stayed unmatched. Germline assignment: CDR1 DFQATT and CDR2 SNEGSKA (reference sequence). CDR3 nucleotides: TGCAGTGCTAGGGGAGACAGGGGGCTTGGTGAGCAGTTCTTC. This encodes CSARGDRGLGEQFF.

Only a few counts were recorded for this clonotype. The chain's CDR3 is CASSLGQEADTQYF. The CDR3 DNA sequence: TGTGCCAGCAGCTTAGGACAAGAGGCAGATACGCAGTATTTT. The genes are TRBV7-3 and TRBJ2-3; a weak D match, TRBD1 (5 bases). V was trimmed by 2 bases and J by 4 bases, leaving 10 bases between them. Germline V gives CDR1 SGHTA, CDR2 FQGTGA. This CDR3 comprises 14 residues.

The chain couples TRBV27 to TRBJ2-2; 10 bases match TRBD1. This CDR3 comprises 15 residues. Trimming took 2 bases from V and 7 from J; bases not matched to a gene: 4. CDR1 is MNHEY, CDR2 SMNVEV, per germline (reference sequence). The CDR3 DNA follows: TGTGCCAGCAGTTTAGACAGGGGGCTCGTCGGGGAGCTGTTTTTT. This gives the protein CASSLDRGLVGELFF.

This clonotype was counted between two and nine times. V gene TRBV4-3 combines with J gene TRBJ2-3, with a tentative D call TRBD2 (6 bases). V shed 3 bases and J shed 4 bases, with 17 bases lying between them. The CDR3 extends over 16 amino acids. Germline V gene data show CDR1 as LGHNA and CDR2 as YSLEER. The CDR3 sequence: CASSHYSTSKADTQYF. The DNA of the CDR3 is TGCGCCAGCAGCCATTACTCGACTAGTAAGGCAGATACGCAGTATTTT.

The chain combines TRBV5-1 with TRBJ1-2; D is uncertain. This CDR3 is 13 amino acids long. The V gene's germline CDR1 is SGHRS and CDR2 YFSETQ. V was clipped by 1 base and J by 2 bases, with 6 bases between them. CDR3 bases: TGCGCCAGCAGCTTGACACCCAACTATGGCTACACCTTC. Its translation is CASSLTPNYGYTF.

CDR3 loop: CSARLAGGPYEQFF. CDR3 bases: TGCAGTGCTCGACTAGCGGGGGGGCCCTATGAGCAGTTCTTC. The chain is built from TRBV20-1 and TRBJ2-1; 14 nucleotides line up with TRBD2. This CDR3 comprises 14 residues. Germline V lookup: CDR1 DFQATT, CDR2 SNEGSKA (reference sequence). After removal of 5 bases from V and 8 bases from J, the junction contained 5 bases not matched to a gene.

The chain carries TRBV4-3 and TRBJ2-5, with 8 bases matching TRBD2. The J segment lost 4 bases and the V segment lost 5 bases, leaving 3 bases of the junction unmatched. Germline loops: CDR1 LGHNA, CDR2 YSLEER. The CDR3 is 13 amino acids. The CDR3 region has the DNA TGCGCCAGCAGCTACGGACTAGCAGAGACCCAGTACTTC. This encodes CASSYGLAETQYF.

The V and J genes are TRBV29-1 and TRBJ1-5; D perhaps matches TRBD1 (6 bases). Germline CDR1 and CDR2: SQVTM and ANQGSEA. Trimming took 0 bases from V and 6 from J, leaving 12 bases between them. The CDR3 runs to 14 residues. CDR3 coding DNA: TGCAGCGTTGAAGAAGGGGGAGTTGGTCAGCCCCAGCATTTT. Translated, it gives CSVEEGGVGQPQHF.

The chain carries TRBV12-3 or TRBV12-4 and TRBJ2-1; 7 bases are a match to TRBD2. The length of the CDR3 is 14 residues. V was clipped by 6 bases and J by 9 bases; unmatched bases: 11. The chain's CDR3 is CASRGGGRSGEQFF. The CDR3 coding sequence is TGTGCCAGCAGGGGGGGAGGGCGATCAGGTGAGCAGTTCTTC.

The J gene is TRBJ1-4, the V gene TRBV7-9; TRBD1 might be the D (5 bases). Germline loops: CDR1 SEHNR, CDR2 FQNEAQ (reference sequence). V was pared by 5 bases and J by 7 bases, with 14 bases between. This CDR3 has 14 amino acids. As DNA, the CDR3 is TGTGCCAGCAGCAAAGACAGTTCGGGTGAAAAACTGTTTTTT. Encoded protein: CASSKDSSGEKLFF. Together with reference TRBV7-9 and TRBJ1-4, the CDR3 gives the full variable domain: DTGVSQNPRHKITKRGQNVTFRCDPISEHNRLYWYRQTLGQGPEFLTYFQNEAQLEKSRLLSDRFSAERPKGSFSTLEIQRTEQGDSAMYLCASSKDSSGEKLFFGSGTQLSVL.

This chain uses TRBV30 with TRBJ2-5; 7 positions agree with TRBD1. J lost 4 bases, V lost 1 base, and 3 bases had no gene match. In germline, CDR1 is GTSNPN, CDR2 SVGIG (reference sequence). There are 13 residues in the CDR3. The CDR3 DNA sequence: TGTGCCTGGAGTGGACAGGGCCCAGAGACCCAGTACTTC. Its protein product is CAWSGQGPETQYF.

The genes are TRBV10-3 and TRBJ1-4; possible D gene TRBD1, 5 bases. CDR3 size: 14 residues. The germline CDR1 and CDR2 sequences are ENHRY and SYGVKD. Trimming shortened V by 9 bases and J by 2 bases, and 13 bases separated the two germline ends. The chain's CDR3 is CAISRGATNEKLFF. CDR3 nucleotide sequence: TGTGCCATTAGCCGGGGCGCGACTAATGAAAAACTGTTTTTT.

The rearrangement uses TRBV7-6 and TRBJ1-5; D is unclear. The length of the CDR3 is 12 residues. Germline lookup yields CDR1 SGHVS and CDR2 FNYEAQ. Trimming removed 6 bases from V and 5 bases from J, with 8 bases in between. CDR3 sequence: CASSCGDQPQHF. The CDR3 bases are TGTGCCAGCAGTTGTGGAGATCAGCCCCAGCATTTT.

The CDR3 here is CASSLTQGNTEAFF. The CDR3 DNA reads as TGTGCCAGCAGTTTGACACAGGGTAACACTGAAGCTTTCTTT. This chain connects TRBV27 to TRBJ1-1; D possibly corresponds to TRBD1 (6 bases). Trimming removed 3 bases at V and 2 bases at J, with 10 bases between. The CDR3 extends over 14 amino acids. Per the germline V gene, CDR1 is MNHEY and CDR2 is SMNVEV (reference sequence).

This clonotype appeared a few times. This rearrangement joins TRBV4-3 to TRBJ2-4; TRBD2 agrees at 7 bases. The J call is in doubt because the DNA end fits TRBJ2-7 better. CDR1 and CDR2 from the germline V gene are LGHNA and YSLEER. The CDR3 length is 15 residues. DNA of the CDR3: TGCGCCAGCAGCCAAGATTTGAGCGGGGCTGGCGAGCAGTACTTC. Residues: CASSQDLSGAGEQYF.

In the case of this clonotype: One junction end does not reproduce the germline sequence, and a read error may be involved. CDR3 sequence: CTSSSQSGGGSYNEQFF. In DNA, the CDR3 is TGTACCAGCAGTTCCCAGAGCGGGGGAGGGTCCTACAATGAGCAGTTCTTC. This rearrangement joins TRBV27 to TRBJ2-1; 8 positions agree with TRBD2. The CDR3 consists of 17 residues. Germline CDR1 is MNHEY and CDR2 is SMNVEV (reference sequence).

This clonotype was seen more than once but under ten times. V usage is TRBV4-3 and J usage is TRBJ1-2, with 11 nucleotides matching TRBD1. The CDR3 sequence is 14 residues long. V lost 4 bases, J lost 6 bases, and 4 bases stayed unmatched. Germline-derived CDR1 and CDR2 are LGHNA and YSLEER. CDR3 amino acids: CASSPGQGGNGYTF. The CDR3, as DNA: TGCGCCAGCAGCCCGGGACAGGGGGGGAATGGCTACACCTTC.